This T cell receptor (beta chain) was obtained from a study of T cell changes during pregnancy in multiple sclerosis. The method was immunoSEQ multiplex PCR; TCRdb's version includes in-frame clones alone and lacks a portion of them. The repertoire holds approximately 110,000 clones, approximately 90% seen once, with less than 2% in the top ten. CDR1 LNHDA and CDR2 SQIVND come from the germline V gene (reference sequence). CDR3 length equals 15 residues. V lost 3 bases to trimming and J lost 2 bases; unmatched junction nucleotides: 2. The sample was peripheral blood, taken in the third trimester of pregnancy. This chain links TRBV19 with TRBJ2-1, with 9 bases lining up with TRBD1. The sequence was obtained from a female donor with multiple sclerosis, enrolled in a pregnancy study. This CDR3 reads CASSIGTGPYNEQFF. The CDR3 coding sequence is TGTGCCAGTAGTATTGGGACAGGGCCCTACAATGAGCAGTTCTTC.